This T cell receptor beta chain was found in a study of blood T cell repertoires in COVID-19. Study overall: Both acute and convalescent COVID-19 samples were obtained from the United States, Italy and Spain. PBMCs, B-cell-depleted T cells, or T cells were the source of the cDNA or gDNA that made up the material.

CDR3 size: 12 residues. V was pared by 4 bases and J by 5 bases, with 6 bases between. Per germline, CDR1 SGDLS and CDR2 YYNGEE. How the authors handled the data: Estimated nucleated cell counts came from reference gene primer amplification. Generated by immunoSEQ multiplex PCR, the TCRdb table keeps only in-frame clones and is missing some. V, J and clone size are taken as reported in that table, and D and trimming were inferred from the DNA itself. The repertoire has 360,000 or so clones, about nine tenths of them found once; the top ten carry just over 1%. The TCR sequence derives from a woman in her 30s who had been exposed to COVID-19. Sequenced material: PBMCs or T cells enriched from blood (not recorded which). The chain employs TRBV9 and TRBJ2-2; no firm D call. This CDR3 is CASSYSTGELFF. The CDR3 nucleotides are TGTGCCAGCAGCTATAGTACCGGGGAGCTGTTTTTT.